This T cell receptor (beta chain) derives from a study of shared clonotypes between healthy human individuals. Across the study: Three plates were used per donor for CD4 naive, three for CD4 memory, two for CD8 naive and one for CD8 memory. Study findings and constraints: Non-shared clonotypes had lower generation probabilities than those shared by all four donors. Memory subsets generally showed lower estimated richness than naive subsets. Depth of sequencing was expected to influence donor clonotype sharing.

Germline V CDR1 and CDR2: MGHRA, YSYEKL. The CDR3 covers 14 residues. Trimming took 4 bases from V and 4 from J, leaving 13 bases between them. Notes on this clone: Its target is not known.

TCRdb's copy holds only in-frame clones and misses some; the assay was immunoSEQ multiplex PCR. The repertoire holds 550,000 to 800,000 clones, with about nine tenths as singletons. The chain recombines TRBV4-1 with TRBJ1-1; D might be TRBD1 (5 bases). Sequenced material: memory CD8+ T cells from PBMCs. Stated subset: CD45RO+ cells pooled with CCR7-negative TemRA cells. This TCR derives from a man younger than 35 in good health. Some clones in this sample may be carry-over from other donors' samples. The CDR3 DNA follows: TGCGCCAGCAGCCCTCTCCTCGGGGGCACTGAAGCTTTCTTT. Translation: CASSPLLGGTEAFF.